The source of this T cell receptor (beta chain) is a study of cytomegalovirus exposure and HLA in healthy donors. Regarding the study as a whole: Sequencing depth across donors, presence/absence analyses assumed, was roughly uniform.

The V end was cut by 2 bases, the J end by 3 bases, with 8 bases between. This CDR3 is 13 amino acids long. CDR1 KGHSH and CDR2 LQKENI come from the germline V gene. These donors counted as nominally healthy when sampled, but unrecorded immune exposures were likely. PCR was performed using 60 Vbeta and 13 Jbeta primers. Using immunoSEQ multiplex PCR, the repertoire was profiled, and TCRdb retains in-frame clones only, with some absent. The repertoire holds 80,000 or so clones, with around three quarters as singletons. As to this clone: Its antigen is currently unknown.

The chain uses TRBV18 and TRBJ2-7; D is unresolved. The material sequenced was PBMCs. This clonotype was obtained from a male donor in good health and CMV-seropositive. The CDR3 here is CASSPRGDYEQYF. The DNA of the CDR3 is TGTGCCAGCTCACCAAGAGGTGACTACGAGCAGTACTTC.